There are a few counts of the clone carrying this T cell receptor (beta chain). The source of the sample is a study of CD8 T cells in ankylosing spondylitis. TCRdb called the 5' RACE reads again in MiXCR, with one record for every CDR3 protein. The repertoire holds almost 250,000 distinct CDR3 sequences, with around 32% as singletons. The CDR3 spans 15 residues. CDR1 is SQVTM, CDR2 ANQGSEA, per germline. Trimming shortened V by 6 bases and J by 2 bases, and 19 bases separated the two germline ends. This chain uses TRBV29-1 with TRBJ1-1; D possibly corresponds to TRBD1 (6 bases). This clonotype originated in a male donor with ankylosing spondylitis or in good health (not recorded which). The sample was blood, either unsorted or a sorted T cell fraction (not recorded which). As DNA, the CDR3 is TGCAGCGTCGTGGCTTTGCGGGGGCTAAACACTGAAGCTTTCTTT. Residues: CSVVALRGLNTEAFF.